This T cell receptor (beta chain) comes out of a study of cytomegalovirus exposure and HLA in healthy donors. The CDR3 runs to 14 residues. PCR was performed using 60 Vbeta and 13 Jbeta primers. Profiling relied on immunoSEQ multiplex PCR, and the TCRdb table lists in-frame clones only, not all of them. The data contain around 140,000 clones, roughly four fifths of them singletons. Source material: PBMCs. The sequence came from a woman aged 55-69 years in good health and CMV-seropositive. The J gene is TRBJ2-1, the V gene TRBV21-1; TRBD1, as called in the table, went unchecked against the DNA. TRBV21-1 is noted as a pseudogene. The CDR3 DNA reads TGTGCCAGCAGGCCGGGACAGGGCGACAATGAGCAGTTCTTC. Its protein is CASRPGQGDNEQFF.